A single sample gave rise to the 11 T cell receptor beta chains below, sequenced in a study of control samples from healthy donors and cancer patients. The repertoire was sequenced with immunoSEQ multiplex PCR; TCRdb's copy has only in-frame clones and lacks some. The sample shows approximately 90,000 clones, about nine tenths of them seen only once. The sequenced sample consisted of blood. The receptors derive from a man between 25 and 39 years old in good health.

The J gene is TRBJ1-5, the V gene TRBV14; D uncertain. The CDR3 contains 13 residues. Germline V CDR1 and CDR2: SGHDN, FVKESK. Trimming left V 4 bases short and J 3 bases short, with 7 bases between. CDR3 amino acids: CASSLLPNQPQHF. CDR3 bases: TGTGCCAGCAGCCTTCTCCCCAATCAGCCCCAGCATTTT.

The chain employs TRBV7-2 and TRBJ2-1, with 12 bases fitting TRBD2. The germline CDR1 and CDR2 sequences are SGHTA and FQGNSA. V gave up 1 base and J gave up 8 bases; unmatched junction bases: 12. The CDR3 is made up of 18 amino acids. CDR3: CASSLDASGGATGYEQFF. CDR3 coding DNA: TGTGCCAGCAGCTTAGATGCTAGCGGGGGGGCCACGGGATATGAGCAGTTCTTC.

This chain links TRBV6-1 with TRBJ1-2; 7 nucleotides align to TRBD1. Germline assignment: CDR1 MNHNS and CDR2 SASEGT. The CDR3 contains 15 residues. The junction had 6 bases not matched to a gene; V was cut back by 0 bases and J by 5 bases. The DNA of the CDR3 is TGTGCCAGCAGTGAAGCGGGAGGGGGCAAGTATGGCTACACCTTC. It specifies CASSEAGGGKYGYTF.

CDR3 sequence: CATSRDPEGTQYF. CDR3 in DNA: TGTGCCACCAGCAGAGATCCCGAAGGAACGCAGTATTTT. The chain joins TRBV15 to TRBJ2-3, with unresolved D. The V end lost 0 bases, the J end lost 9 bases, and 10 bases lay between the germline ends. The CDR3 runs 13 residues. Germline V gives CDR1 LNHNV, CDR2 YYDKDF (reference sequence).

The gene calls are TRBV19 and TRBJ2-7; D unresolved. The CDR3 length is 15 residues. V was cut by 4 bases and J by 0 bases, with 13 bases left in between. Germline V gives CDR1 LNHDA, CDR2 SQIVND (reference sequence). This chain's CDR3 is CASSTIDTISYEQYF. CDR3 coding DNA: TGTGCCAGTAGTACCATCGACACTATCTCCTACGAGCAGTACTTC.

This chain uses TRBV9 with TRBJ1-4, with D possibly TRBD1 on 5 matching bases. Germline CDR1 and CDR2: SGDLS and YYNGEE. V was trimmed by 0 bases and J by 7 bases, leaving 10 bases between them. The CDR3 runs to 14 residues. The CDR3, as DNA: TGTGCCAGCAGCGTAGCAGGGATCAGTGAAAAACTGTTTTTT. Residues: CASSVAGISEKLFF. Together with reference TRBV9 and TRBJ1-4, the CDR3 gives the full variable domain: DSGVTQTPKHLITATGQRVTLRCSPRSGDLSVYWYQQSLDQGLQFLIQYYNGEERAKGNILERFSAQQFPDLHSELNLSSLELGDSALYFCASSVAGISEKLFFGSGTQLSVL.

This chain joins TRBV5-1 and TRBJ2-2, with a possible D match to TRBD2 (6 bases). Germline V gene lookup returns CDR1 SGHRS and CDR2 YFSETQ. The CDR3 covers 15 residues. Trimming left V 0 bases short and J 4 bases short, with 10 bases between. Here the CDR3 reads CASSLAAGSTGELFF. CDR3 bases: TGCGCCAGCAGCTTGGCGGCGGGGTCCACCGGGGAGCTGTTTTTT.

DNA for the CDR3: TGTGCCAGCAGTGGGAGGCTAGCGGCTAGCACAGATACGCAGTATTTT. This gives the protein CASSGRLAASTDTQYF. The chain uses TRBV2 and TRBJ2-3, with 7 bases identical to TRBD2. Trimming removed 4 bases from V and 0 bases from J; junction bases left unmatched: 7. The CDR3 is 16 residues long. Per germline, CDR1 SNHLY and CDR2 FYNNEI.

This sequence joins TRBV5-5 and TRBJ1-3; 7 nucleotides align to TRBD1. The CDR3 extends over 17 amino acids. V gave up 1 base and J gave up 0 bases; unmatched junction bases: 7. Germline V gene sequence: CDR1 SGHKS, CDR2 YYEKEE (reference sequence). Here the CDR3 reads CASSLSTTGSSGNTIYF. The DNA for the CDR3 is TGTGCCAGCAGCTTGTCAACGACAGGGAGCTCTGGAAACACCATATATTTT.

The CDR3 sequence is CASSFRLQPGQGSGNTIYF. CDR3 DNA: TGTGCCAGCAGCTTCCGACTCCAACCGGGACAGGGTTCTGGAAACACCATATATTTT. V and J are TRBV7-9 and TRBJ1-3; 9 bases match TRBD1. Germline trimming cut 3 bases from V and 1 base from J; bases unmatched to any gene: 13. In germline, CDR1 is SEHNR, CDR2 FQNEAQ (reference sequence). The length of the CDR3 is 19 residues.

The chain links TRBV7-6 to TRBJ2-7, with TRBD2 matching 8 bases. CDR3 length equals 15 residues. J was trimmed by 3 bases and V by 1 base; bases with no gene match: 5. CDR1 is SGHVS and CDR2 is FNYEAQ in the germline V gene. CDR3 DNA: TGTGCCAGCAGCTTAGAGGCGGGGGGAATCTACGAGCAGTACTTC. Amino acids: CASSLEAGGIYEQYF.